This entry concerns a single T cell receptor (beta chain). An input of 0.5 to 1 ug of RNA was subjected to reverse transcription using random hexamers. TCRdb itself ran the immunoSEQ multiplex PCR reads through MiXCR, one entry per CDR3 protein. The repertoire holds about 240,000 distinct CDR3 sequences, with about 96% as singletons. CDR1 is SQVTM and CDR2 is ANQGSEA in the germline V gene. The V gene lost 7 bases and the J gene lost 6 bases, with 19 bases spanning the gap. There are 13 residues in the CDR3. The sample is drawn from a study of CD8 T cells in Susac syndrome. The wider study: Treatment status at blood draw for the Susac syndrome patients was therapy-naive, corticosteroids, or intravenous immunoglobulin alone.

The source material was CD4+ T cells from PBMCs. The V call is TRBV29-1, the J call TRBJ2-7, with a tentative D call TRBD2 (6 bases). The clonotype comes from a human donor with Susac syndrome. The CDR3 bases are TGCAGCGCTCAGACGGGGGTTAGAAGCGAGCAGTACTTC. Translation gives CSAQTGVRSEQYF.